This passage covers 27 T cell receptor beta chains from one sample sequenced in a study of T cell responses to AZD1222 COVID-19 vaccine. Assay: immunoSEQ multiplex PCR; the TCRdb copy retains only in-frame clones and omits some. Seen here are some 170,000 clones, roughly 91% observed once, and the top ten hold 1.6%. The sample here was peripheral blood, taken on day 0 of AZD1222 vaccination. The receptor set was obtained from an adult in good health.

The chain recombines TRBV6-5 with TRBJ1-1, with D possibly being TRBD1 (6 bases). The CDR3 covers 13 residues. Germline V gene data show CDR1 as MNHEY and CDR2 as SVGAGI. The ends were cut back, 6 bases at V and 2 bases at J, with 10 bases in the middle. CDR3 sequence: CASRQQGNTEAFF. CDR3 bases: TGTGCCAGCAGACAACAGGGTAACACTGAAGCTTTCTTT.

V and J are TRBV19 and TRBJ1-6; D is ambiguous. Germline CDR1 reads LNHDA; CDR2 reads SQIVND (reference sequence). Trimming took 5 bases from V and 7 from J, leaving 6 bases between them. The CDR3 has 12 residues. The DNA for the CDR3 is TGTGCCAGTAGTCCGCTAAATTCACCCCTCCACTTT. Amino acids: CASSPLNSPLHF.

This clone has only one observation. The chain joins TRBV7-9 to TRBJ1-6; TRBD1 matches at 8 bases. CDR1 SEHNR and CDR2 FQNEAQ come from the germline V gene (reference sequence). The V gene end was trimmed by 3 bases and the J gene end by 7 bases; junction bases not matched to a gene: 2. The CDR3 contains 14 residues. The CDR3 DNA reads as TGTGCCAGCAGCTTGGCAGGGGGCAATTCACCCCTCCACTTT. Translation: CASSLAGGNSPLHF.

This chain connects TRBV7-8 to TRBJ1-4, with TRBD1 identical over 11 bases. The V segment lost 5 bases and the J segment 8 bases; nucleotides outside the gene matches: 7. The CDR3 runs to 15 residues. Per germline, CDR1 SGHVS and CDR2 FQNEAQ. The CDR3 here is CASSQGTGGLEKLFF. CDR3 DNA sequence: TGTGCCAGCAGCCAAGGGACAGGGGGACTGGAAAAACTGTTTTTT.

The chain combines TRBV5-6 with TRBJ1-2, with D possibly TRBD1 on 5 matching bases. Germline CDR1 SGHDT, CDR2 YYEEEE. CDR3 length: 15 residues. Trimming removed 1 base at V and 1 base at J, with 11 bases between. CDR3: CASSLRGRDNYGYTF. For the CDR3, the DNA is TGTGCCAGCAGCTTGAGGGGCAGGGATAACTATGGCTACACCTTC.

This chain uses TRBV2 with TRBJ1-1, with unresolved D. CDR3 length: 12 residues. The V gene lost 0 bases and the J gene lost 10 bases, with 9 bases spanning the gap. Germline V gene data show CDR1 as SNHLY and CDR2 as FYNNEI. The CDR3, as DNA: TGTGCCAGCAGTGAAGCGGTCGGGGTAGCTTTCTTT. It encodes CASSEAVGVAFF.

V is TRBV5-1 and J is TRBJ2-2, with 8 nucleotides matching TRBD2. V lost 3 bases to trimming and J lost 1 base; unmatched junction nucleotides: 2. CDR3 length equals 15 residues. Germline V gene lookup returns CDR1 SGHRS and CDR2 YFSETQ. The CDR3 DNA reads TGCGCCAGCAGCTCGAGCGGGGGGAACACCGGGGAGCTGTTTTTT. As protein: CASSSSGGNTGELFF.

The V call is TRBV7-2, the J call TRBJ2-2; TRBD1 might be the D (6 bases). Between the trimmed V and J ends, which lost 5 bases and 5 bases, there was a span of 15 bases. Looked up from germline, CDR1 is SGHTA and CDR2 is FQGNSA. This CDR3 has 15 amino acids. The CDR3 is CASSAQSGTTGELFF. The CDR3 DNA is TGTGCCAGCAGCGCTCAGTCAGGGACAACCGGGGAGCTGTTTTTT. The whole variable domain, remainder taken from reference TRBV7-2 and TRBJ2-2, is GAGVSQSPSNKVTEKGKDVELRCDPISGHTALYWYRQSLGQGLEFLIYFQGNSAPDKSGLPSDRFSAERTGGSVSTLTIQRTQQEDSAVYLCASSAQSGTTGELFFGEGSRLTVL.

The genes are TRBV2 and TRBJ1-1; 8 positions match TRBD1. There are 15 residues in the CDR3. V lost 6 bases, J lost 2 bases, and 8 bases stayed unmatched. Germline CDR1 is SNHLY and CDR2 is FYNNEI. As DNA, the CDR3 is TGTGCCAGCAGGGGGACAGGCATTATCAACACTGAAGCTTTCTTT. Translated: CASRGTGIINTEAFF.

This chain joins TRBV6-5 and TRBJ1-2; D might be TRBD1 (5 bases). Germline CDR1 is MNHEY and CDR2 is SVGAGI. Trimming removed 10 bases from V and 4 bases from J, with 16 bases in between. The CDR3 covers 13 residues. CDR3 coding DNA: TGTGCCACCACGCGCGGGGGGAGCTATGGCTACACCTTC. This translates into CATTRGGSYGYTF.

This clone turned up a few times. This chain joins TRBV7-8 and TRBJ1-1; 8 positions agree with TRBD1. The CDR3 sequence is 14 residues long. Germline V gives CDR1 SGHVS, CDR2 FQNEAQ. Losses at the gene ends were 6 bases for V and 1 base for J; bases not matched to a gene: 4. In DNA form, the CDR3 reads TGTGCCAGCAGGCCGGACAGGGCGAACACTGAAGCTTTCTTT. Translated, it gives CASRPDRANTEAFF.

This clone showed up just a few times. This chain joins TRBV19 and TRBJ1-1, with 7 bases matching TRBD1. The CDR3 has 13 amino acids. CDR1 is LNHDA and CDR2 is SQIVND in the germline V gene (reference sequence). After removal of 5 bases from V and 8 bases from J, the junction contained 8 bases not matched to a gene. CDR3 nucleotide sequence: TGTGCCAGTAGTTCAGACAGGGACTTGGAAGCTTTCTTT. Its translation is CASSSDRDLEAFF.

The chain joins TRBV9 to TRBJ2-3, with D maybe TRBD2 (5 bases). CDR1 and CDR2 from the germline V gene are SGDLS and YYNGEE. The CDR3 runs 16 residues. Trimming took off 0 bases at V and 4 bases at J, with 15 bases between the two ends. Written as DNA, the CDR3 is TGTGCCAGCAGCGTAGGGGCGCCTAAGGAGGCAGATACGCAGTATTTT. Translation: CASSVGAPKEADTQYF.

V and J are TRBV4-2 and TRBJ1-2; D is perhaps TRBD1 (5 bases). The V gene's germline CDR1 is LGHNA and CDR2 YNFKEQ. The germline V and J ends were trimmed by 1 base and 8 bases, with 17 bases remaining between them. The CDR3 length is 15 residues. CDR3 in amino acids: CASSQVAQGGTGYTF. The CDR3 nucleotides read TGTGCCAGCAGCCAAGTAGCTCAGGGAGGAACCGGCTACACCTTC.

The gene calls are TRBV6-5 and TRBJ2-5, with 7 bases that match TRBD1. The CDR3 has 15 amino acids. J gave up 3 bases and V 2 bases, and 6 bases lay outside the gene matches. Germline CDR1 and CDR2: MNHEY and SVGAGI. CDR3 sequence (DNA): TGTGCCAGCAGTTACACAGCCGGGACAGAAGAGACCCAGTACTTC. Its translation is CASSYTAGTEETQYF.

The gene calls are TRBV19 and TRBJ1-2; the match to TRBD1 covers 10 bases. The V gene end was trimmed by 5 bases and the J gene end by 8 bases; junction bases not matched to a gene: 11. The CDR3 length is 15 residues. Germline V lookup: CDR1 LNHDA, CDR2 SQIVND (reference sequence). As DNA, the CDR3 is TGTGCCAGTAGTTCCCTTCCCGGGACAGGGGTCGGCTACACCTTC. Residues: CASSSLPGTGVGYTF.

This clone was seen many times. The chain is built from TRBV7-9 and TRBJ2-2, with 7 bases identical to TRBD1. CDR1 and CDR2 (germline): SEHNR, FQNEAQ (reference sequence). The ends lost 5 bases at V and 4 bases at J; junction bases unmatched: 10. The CDR3 has 16 residues. The CDR3 DNA sequence: TGTGCCAGCAGCCAAAGCGGCAGGGGGTCCACCGGGGAGCTGTTTTTT. This translates into CASSQSGRGSTGELFF.

The CDR3 here is CASSDITGDQPQHF. The CDR3 coding sequence is TGTGCCAGCAGTGATATAACAGGGGATCAGCCCCAGCATTTT. The rearrangement uses TRBV2 and TRBJ1-5, with 7 nucleotides matching TRBD1. Germline CDR1 is SNHLY and CDR2 is FYNNEI. V shed 3 bases, J shed 5 bases, and the junction held 4 bases outside the gene matches. This CDR3 is built from 14 residues. Complete variable domain (other parts from reference TRBV2 and TRBJ1-5): EPEVTQTPSHQVTQMGQEVILRCVPISNHLYFYWYRQILGQKVEFLVSFYNNEISEKSEIFDDQFSVERPDGSNFTLKIRSTKLEDSAMYFCASSDITGDQPQHFGDGTRLSIL.

In its sample, this clone was seen once. V usage is TRBV5-1 and J usage is TRBJ2-1, with 10 bases lining up with TRBD1. Germline V gives CDR1 SGHRS, CDR2 YFSETQ. The CDR3 runs to 14 residues. Trimming took 4 bases from V and 8 from J; bases not matched to a gene: 6. CDR3 in DNA: TGCGCCAGCAGCAGGGGACAGGGGTTCGATGAGCAGTTCTTC. Translating it yields CASSRGQGFDEQFF.

The gene calls are TRBV19 and TRBJ2-5; D may match TRBD1 or TRBD2 (6 bases each). With 0 bases removed from V and 5 bases from J, the gap between germline ends came to 19 bases. The CDR3 length is 17 residues. Germline CDR1 reads LNHDA; CDR2 reads SQIVND (reference sequence). As DNA, the CDR3 is TGTGCCAGTAGTATAGAGGGATCCGGGGGCTCCCCCGAGACCCAGTACTTC. Protein: CASSIEGSGGSPETQYF.

DNA for the CDR3: TGTGCCAGCAGTTCCGGGACCCGCTATGGCTACACCTTC. Amino acids: CASSSGTRYGYTF. The chain carries TRBV28 and TRBJ1-2, with D maybe TRBD1 (5 bases). V was trimmed by 4 bases and J by 4 bases, leaving 10 bases between them. The CDR3 length is 13 residues. CDR1 and CDR2 (germline): MDHEN, SYDVKM.

The chain couples TRBV19 to TRBJ2-2; TRBD1 aligns across 10 bases. Germline lookup yields CDR1 LNHDA and CDR2 SQIVND (reference sequence). The CDR3 sequence is 14 residues long. The V segment lost 8 bases and the J segment 6 bases; nucleotides outside the gene matches: 6. The CDR3 loop reads CASAQGTGAGELFF. The CDR3 DNA sequence: TGTGCCAGTGCCCAGGGGACAGGGGCCGGGGAGCTGTTTTTT.

In its sample, this clone was seen a few times. The V and J genes are TRBV6-5 and TRBJ2-7; D may be TRBD2 (5 bases). V was cut by 2 bases and J by 0 bases, with 11 bases left in between. The CDR3 has 15 residues. Germline V CDR1 and CDR2: MNHEY, SVGAGI. In nucleotides, the CDR3 is TGTGCCAGCAGTTACCGCCCTGGGAGCTCCTACGAGCAGTACTTC. This encodes CASSYRPGSSYEQYF.

This chain links TRBV3-1 (or the pseudogene TRBV3-2) with TRBJ2-3; D gene unclear. Trimming removed 1 base from V and 0 bases from J, with 14 bases in between. Germline loops: CDR1 LGHDT, CDR2 YNNKEL (reference sequence). The CDR3 is 17 amino acids. The CDR3 DNA is TGTGCCAGCAGCCAAGGAGACGGAGAAACTAGCACAGATACGCAGTATTTT. Protein: CASSQGDGETSTDTQYF.

The gene calls are TRBV3-1 (or the pseudogene TRBV3-2) and TRBJ1-5; unclear D gene. Germline CDR1 and CDR2: LGHDT and YNNKEL (reference sequence). The CDR3 length is 14 residues. The V end was cut by 8 bases, the J end by 6 bases, with 17 bases between. The CDR3 DNA reads TGTGCCAGCGCTCCCGGTAAGGGCTTTCAGCCCCAGCATTTT. This encodes CASAPGKGFQPQHF.

The V call is TRBV30, the J call TRBJ1-1; tentatively, D is TRBD1 (6 bases). Trimming pared 3 bases from V and 2 bases from J, leaving 10 bases between. Germline V gene sequence: CDR1 GTSNPN, CDR2 SVGIG (reference sequence). The CDR3 has 13 residues. The CDR3 region has the DNA TGTGCCTGGAGGGGGACATTAAACACTGAAGCTTTCTTT. As protein: CAWRGTLNTEAFF.

This chain connects TRBV6-5 to TRBJ1-2, with 9 bases that match TRBD1. Looked up from germline, CDR1 is MNHEY and CDR2 is SVGAGI. CDR3 length equals 13 residues. V was clipped by 7 bases and J by 8 bases; unmatched bases: 8. The CDR3 here is CASTPGQGEGYTF. As DNA, the CDR3 is TGTGCCAGCACACCGGGACAGGGAGAGGGCTACACCTTC.